This T cell receptor (beta chain) was captured in a study of metastatic and nonmetastatic thyroid tumors. Study-level points and caveats: Patients with malignant thyroid tumors reportedly had significantly higher TCR beta diversity than those with benign nodules, in blood and tumor.

There were no patients who had received any treatment before thyroid surgery. This clone occurred a few times. As yet, its antigen is unknown. Methods used by the authors: Differences in CDR3 between clinicopathological groups were drawn on to build a classifier intended to discriminate distant-metastatic papillary thyroid cancer patients. TCRdb reprocessed the PCR reads via MiXCR. TCRdb, not the original authors, processed these V and J calls. The sample carries tens of thousands of clones, around half recorded once. The source is a male donor with papillary thyroid cancer or a benign thyroid nodule (not recorded which). Some clones in this sample may be carry-over from other donors' samples. The sequenced material came from tumor tissue.

The chain's CDR3 is CASGRGASGYTF. The CDR3 nucleotides read TGTGCCAGCGGCCGGGGGGCCAGTGGCTACACCTTC. The gene calls are TRBV27 and TRBJ1-2; D may be TRBD1 (6 bases). Germline values: CDR1 MNHEY, CDR2 SMNVEV (reference sequence). This CDR3 spans 12 amino acids. The germline V and J ends were trimmed by 8 bases and 7 bases, with 14 bases remaining between them.